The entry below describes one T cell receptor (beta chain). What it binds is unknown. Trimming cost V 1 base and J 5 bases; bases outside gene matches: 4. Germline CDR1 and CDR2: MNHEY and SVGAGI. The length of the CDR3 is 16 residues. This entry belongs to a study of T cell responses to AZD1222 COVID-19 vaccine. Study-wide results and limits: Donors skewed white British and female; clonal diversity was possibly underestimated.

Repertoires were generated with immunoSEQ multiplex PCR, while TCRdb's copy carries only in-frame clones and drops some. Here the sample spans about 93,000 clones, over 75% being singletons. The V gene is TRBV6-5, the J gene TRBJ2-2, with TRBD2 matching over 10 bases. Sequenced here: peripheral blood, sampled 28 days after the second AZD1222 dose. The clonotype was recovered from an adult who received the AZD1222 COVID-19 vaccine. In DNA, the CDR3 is TGTGCCAGCAGTTACTTGGCTAGCGGGAGTACCGGGGAGCTGTTTTTT. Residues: CASSYLASGSTGELFF.